The clone carrying this T cell receptor beta chain was counted a few times. This entry belongs to a study of blood T cell repertoires in COVID-19. For the study at large: PBMCs, B-cell-depleted T cells, or T cells provided the cDNA or gDNA that made up the material.

This CDR3 has 15 amino acids. Germline V gene lookup returns CDR1 MNHEY and CDR2 SVGAGI. Deletions cut 3 bases from V and 6 bases from J, with 14 bases between. Measured with immunoSEQ multiplex PCR; TCRdb has only the in-frame clones, and not every one. Seen here are tens of thousands of clones, 75% to 90% observed once, and the top ten hold less than 15%. The sample taken for sequencing was peripheral blood. The receptor was isolated from a man in his 70s with active or convalescent COVID-19. The chain joins TRBV6-5 to TRBJ2-2; D is unresolved. In nucleotides, the CDR3 is TGTGCCAGCAGTTATGGCGGCCTTCGCCCCGGGGAGCTGTTTTTT. Its translation: CASSYGGLRPGELFF.